These T cell receptor beta chains were read from a single sample in a study of cytomegalovirus exposure and HLA in healthy donors. The method was immunoSEQ multiplex PCR; TCRdb's version includes in-frame clones alone and lacks a portion of them. The data contain about 160,000 clones, roughly 76% of them singletons. Sequenced input: PBMCs. The origin of the receptors is a man aged 60 to 75 in good health and CMV-seronegative. CDR3s include the opening cysteine and the closing phenylalanine or tryptophan. The D gene is left open where the match is weak. The size of a clone is reported for some rows only, either as once, few or many, or as a class for expanded clones.

size	V	D	J	DNA	CDR3
few	TRBV29-1	-	TRBJ2-7	TGCAGCGGCAAAATAGCCTACGAGCAGTACTTC	CSGKIAYEQYF
few	TRBV19	-	TRBJ2-3	TGTGCCAGTAGTATAGATAGCGGTCGCACAGATACGCAGTATTTT	CASSIDSGRTDTQYF
-	TRBV30	-	TRBJ1-4	TGTGCCTGGAGTCTTGGACAGACAACTAATGAAAAACTGTTTTTT	CAWSLGQTTNEKLFF
-	TRBV9	-	TRBJ2-2	TGTGCCAGCAGCGTTGGGGGCGGGACCGGGGAGCTGTTTTTT	CASSVGGGTGELFF
-	TRBV7-9	-	TRBJ2-5	TGTGCCAGCAGCTTAGAAAGAACCGGTCCCCAAGAGACCCAGTACTTC	CASSLERTGPQETQYF
-	TRBV18	TRBD1	TRBJ1-1	TGTGCCAGCTCACACGGGGACAGGGGGCACAACACTGAAGCTTTCTTT	CASSHGDRGHNTEAFF
once	TRBV30	TRBD1	TRBJ2-7	TGTGCCTGGAGTGACCGGACAGGGGCCCTCAGCTCCTACGAGCAGTACTTC	CAWSDRTGALSSYEQYF
-	TRBV29-1	TRBD1	TRBJ1-1	TGCAGCGTTGAAGGTATGACAGGGGGCGGCACTGAAGCTTTCTTT	CSVEGMTGGGTEAFF
-	TRBV6-5	-	TRBJ1-2	TGTGCCAGCAGTTACTCGCGTCGAAACTATGGCTACACCTTC	CASSYSRRNYGYTF
-	TRBV9	-	TRBJ2-2	TGTGCCAGCTGTAGCGGAAAGGGAACCGGGGAGCTGTTTTTT	CASCSGKGTGELFF
-	TRBV7-8	TRBD1	TRBJ1-1	TGTGCCAGCAGCGCAAGGGGGCTATTCAGCACTGAAGCTTTCTTT	CASSARGLFSTEAFF
few	TRBV5-6	-	TRBJ1-4	TGTGCCAGCAGCTCCTCAATTGCCCCGGAGGGTAATGAAAAACTGTTTTTT	CASSSSIAPEGNEKLFF
-	TRBV5-1	TRBD1	TRBJ2-3	TGCGCCAGCAGCCCCGACAGGGACCGCACAGATACGCAGTATTTT	CASSPDRDRTDTQYF
once	TRBV21-1	-	TRBJ1-1	TGTGCCAGCAGCAAAGACAGGAACACTGAAGCTTTCTTT	CASSKDRNTEAFF
-	TRBV9	-	TRBJ1-5	TGTGCCAGCAGCGCCTCGGGAAGCAGCAATCAGCCCCAGCATTTT	CASSASGSSNQPQHF
-	TRBV27	TRBD2	TRBJ2-2	TGTGCCAGCAGTTCATGGGTAGCGGGAGCCTTAAGGGAGCTGTTTTTT	CASSSWVAGALRELFF
-	TRBV28	-	TRBJ2-1	TGTGCCACGACAGGCCTCGATGAGCAGTTCTTC	CATTGLDEQFF
few	TRBV6-6	TRBD1	TRBJ1-2	TGTGCCAGCACGGGACAGTACTATGGCTACACCTTC	CASTGQYYGYTF
-	TRBV30	TRBD2	TRBJ2-5	TGTGCCTGGAGTTCCCTAGCGGGAGTGTTAAAGACCCAGTACTTC	CAWSSLAGVLKTQYF
-	TRBV2	-	TRBJ2-5	TGTGCCAGCCGAAACGGGGGTGGCGAGACCCAGTACTTC	CASRNGGGETQYF
-	TRBV27	-	TRBJ1-5	TGTGCCAGCAGTTTATCGAGGGGGATCTTACAGCCCCAGCATTTT	CASSLSRGILQPQHF
-	TRBV29-1	-	TRBJ1-5	TGCAGCGTTGATGAGGGGGGCAATCAGCCCCAGCATTTT	CSVDEGGNQPQHF
-	TRBV7-9	-	TRBJ1-5	TGTGCCAGCAGCTTAGTCGGGGGGGATATGGAGCCCCAGCATTTT	CASSLVGGDMEPQHF
-	TRBV4-3	TRBD2	TRBJ2-7	TGCGCCAGCAGCCAAGTAGCCACGGGGGGGTACGAGCAGTACTTC	CASSQVATGGYEQYF
-	TRBV6-5	TRBD1	TRBJ1-1	TGTGCCAGCAGTTACTCATGGCAGGGGGCTAGTGAAGCTTTCTTT	CASSYSWQGASEAFF
few	TRBV2	-	TRBJ1-2	TGTGCCAGCAGTCGCGGACAACTAAACTATGGCTACACCTTC	CASSRGQLNYGYTF
-	TRBV19	-	TRBJ1-5	TGTGCCAGTAGTCCCGACGCCGGGGAAGCCCTGGGTCAGCCCCAGCATTTT	CASSPDAGEALGQPQHF
-	TRBV15	-	TRBJ1-5	TGTGCCACCAGCAGAAACGACAGACACGGGCAGCCCCAGCATTTT	CATSRNDRHGQPQHF
-	TRBV12-5	TRBD1	TRBJ2-7	TGTGCTAGTGGTCCTGGACAGGGTAACTACGAGCAGTACTTC	CASGPGQGNYEQYF
-	TRBV10-3	TRBD1	TRBJ2-7	TGTGCCATCAGTCGACAGGGGCCCGAGCAGTACTTC	CAISRQGPEQYF
-	TRBV27	-	TRBJ1-6	TGTGCCAGCAGCCCGTTCGGGGGGAATTATTCACCCCTCCACTTT	CASSPFGGNYSPLHF
-	TRBV6-6	TRBD1	TRBJ2-7	TGTGCCAGCAGTTCCCGGGACAGGGGGGTCTACGAGCAGTACTTC	CASSSRDRGVYEQYF
-	TRBV29-1	-	TRBJ2-3	TGCAGCGTTACAAACAGCACAGATACGCAGTATTTT	CSVTNSTDTQYF
once	TRBV6-5	-	TRBJ2-5	TGTGCCAGCAGTTACGGGCAGGGAGAGACCCAGTACTTC	CASSYGQGETQYF
few	TRBV19	-	TRBJ2-7	TGTGCCAGTAGTTCAAGACACCCTTACGAGCAGTACTTC	CASSSRHPYEQYF
-	TRBV28	-	TRBJ1-2	TGTGCCAGCAGCTCCGACGTCGGGGCTAACTATGGCTACACCTTC	CASSSDVGANYGYTF
-	TRBV4-1	-	TRBJ2-5	TGCGCCAGCAGCCCCGCCTCAACCGGGGGTCATGGGACCCAGTACTTC	CASSPASTGGHGTQYF
-	TRBV5-1	TRBD2	TRBJ2-3	TGCGCCAGCAGCTTGGAGGGTAGCGGGGGGGCGGATACGCAGTATTTT	CASSLEGSGGADTQYF
-	TRBV7-3	-	TRBJ1-6	TGTGCCAGCAGCCAGATCGCGGGTAATTCACCCCTCCACTTT	CASSQIAGNSPLHF
-	TRBV2	TRBD2	TRBJ2-3	TGTGCCGATAACCTAGCGGGGTACACAGATACGCAGTATTTT	CADNLAGYTDTQYF
-	TRBV7-8	-	TRBJ2-4	TGTGCCAGCAGCCTCACCATGACACTTGGTGCCAAAAACATTCAGTACTTC	CASSLTMTLGAKNIQYF
-	TRBV7-2	TRBD1	TRBJ2-5	TGTGCCAGCAGCTTACAAACAGGGGTCCAAGAGACCCAGTACTTC	CASSLQTGVQETQYF
-	TRBV5-1	-	TRBJ1-2	TGCGCCAGCAGCAGCTTACAGCTTAACTATGGCTACACCTTC	CASSSLQLNYGYTF
-	TRBV27	TRBD2	TRBJ2-1	TGTGCCAGCATAGGACTAGCGGAACTTGAGCAGTTCTTC	CASIGLAELEQFF
-	TRBV6-5	-	TRBJ2-2	TGTGCCAGCGGTATTTACAGAGACACCGGGGAGCTGTTTTTT	CASGIYRDTGELFF
-	TRBV2	TRBD2	TRBJ2-5	TGTGCCAGCAGGTCGACTAGCGGGTCACAAGAGACCCAGTACTTC	CASRSTSGSQETQYF
-	TRBV6-6	TRBD1	TRBJ1-1	TGTGCCAGCAACAGGGGTCTGAACACTGAAGCTTTCTTT	CASNRGLNTEAFF
-	TRBV5-1	-	TRBJ2-7	TGCGCCAGCAGCTTGGAATTAGGCAGGGCTGCGGTGCAGTACTTC	CASSLELGRAAVQYF
-	TRBV27	TRBD2	TRBJ2-5	TGTGCCAGTAAAAAATTAGCGGGAGGGGTGAAGGAGACCCAGTACTTC	CASKKLAGGVKETQYF
-	TRBV5-1	TRBD1	TRBJ2-5	TGCGCCAGCAGCTTGGCCCAAGGACAGGGGGCTGAGACCCAGTACTTC	CASSLAQGQGAETQYF
-	TRBV5-4	-	TRBJ2-7	TGTGCCAGCAGCTTCAAGGGGCCCTCCTACGAGCAGTACTTC	CASSFKGPSYEQYF
-	TRBV7-9	TRBD2	TRBJ2-3	TGTGCCAGCAGCTATACCGGGACTAGGATTACAGATACGCAGTATTTT	CASSYTGTRITDTQYF
-	TRBV29-1	-	TRBJ2-3	TGCAGCGGTGATGGTTGGTGGGGAGAGGGCACAGATACGCAGTATTTT	CSGDGWWGEGTDTQYF
-	TRBV7-9	TRBD1	TRBJ1-1	TGTTCCAGCAGCCTCTCCGGGACAGGGGGGAACACTGAAGCTTTCTTT	CSSSLSGTGGNTEAFF
large	TRBV7-8	TRBD1	TRBJ2-1	TGTGCCAGCAGCTTAGGTTCAGGACAGGACCATAATGAGCAGTTCTTC	CASSLGSGQDHNEQFF
-	TRBV9	-	TRBJ1-5	TGTGCCAGCAGCGTAGGGGCATCCGATCAGCCCCAGCATTTT	CASSVGASDQPQHF
few	TRBV10-2	TRBD2	TRBJ2-1	TGCGCCAGCAACCCAGGACTAGCGGGGGTAAATGAGCAGTTCTTC	CASNPGLAGVNEQFF
-	TRBV6-5	TRBD1	TRBJ2-5	TGTGCCAGCAGGACAGGGGTCTGGGAGACCCAGTACTTC	CASRTGVWETQYF
few	TRBV28	-	TRBJ2-3	TGTGCCAGCAGTTTATTGGTGACTGCAGATACGCAGTATTTT	CASSLLVTADTQYF